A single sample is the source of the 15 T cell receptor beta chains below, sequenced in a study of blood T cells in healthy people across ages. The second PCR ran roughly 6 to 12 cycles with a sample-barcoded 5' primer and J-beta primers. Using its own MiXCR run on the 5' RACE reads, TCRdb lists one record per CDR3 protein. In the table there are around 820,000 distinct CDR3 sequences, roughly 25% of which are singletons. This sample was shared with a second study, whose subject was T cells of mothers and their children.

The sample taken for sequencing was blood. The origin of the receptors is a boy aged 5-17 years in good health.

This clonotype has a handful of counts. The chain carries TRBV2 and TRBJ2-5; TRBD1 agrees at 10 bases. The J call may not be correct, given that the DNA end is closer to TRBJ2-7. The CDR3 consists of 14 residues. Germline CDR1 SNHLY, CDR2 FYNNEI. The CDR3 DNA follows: TGTGCCAGCACTTACGACAGGGGGCCCTACGAGCAGTACTTC. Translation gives CASTYDRGPYEQYF.

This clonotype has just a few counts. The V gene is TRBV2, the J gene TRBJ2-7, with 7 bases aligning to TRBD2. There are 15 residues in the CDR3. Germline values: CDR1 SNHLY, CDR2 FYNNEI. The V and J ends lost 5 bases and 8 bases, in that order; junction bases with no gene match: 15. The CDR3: CASSSTLASGRQQYF. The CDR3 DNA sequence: TGTGCCAGCAGTAGTACGCTGGCTAGCGGTCGTCAGCAGTACTTC.

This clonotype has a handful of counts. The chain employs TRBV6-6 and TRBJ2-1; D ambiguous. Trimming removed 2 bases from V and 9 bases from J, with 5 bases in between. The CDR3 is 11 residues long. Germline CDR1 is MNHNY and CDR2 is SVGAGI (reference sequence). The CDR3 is CASSYGVEQFF. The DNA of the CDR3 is TGTGCCAGCAGTTACGGAGTTGAGCAGTTCTTC.

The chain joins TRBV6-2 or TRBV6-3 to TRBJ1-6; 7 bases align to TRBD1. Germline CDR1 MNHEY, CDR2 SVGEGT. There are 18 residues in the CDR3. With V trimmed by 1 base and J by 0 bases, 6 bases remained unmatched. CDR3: CASSYYRGRSSYNSPLHF. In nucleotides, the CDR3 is TGTGCCAGCAGTTACTACAGGGGCCGGAGCTCCTATAATTCACCCCTCCACTTT.

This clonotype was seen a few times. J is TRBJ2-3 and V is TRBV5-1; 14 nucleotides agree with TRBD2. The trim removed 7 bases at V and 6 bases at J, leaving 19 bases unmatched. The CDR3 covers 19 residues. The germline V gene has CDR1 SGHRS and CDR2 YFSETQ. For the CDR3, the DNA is TGCGCCAGCGCCAAAGCACCGGGACTAGCGGGAGAGGGACGTGATACGCAGTATTTT. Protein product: CASAKAPGLAGEGRDTQYF.

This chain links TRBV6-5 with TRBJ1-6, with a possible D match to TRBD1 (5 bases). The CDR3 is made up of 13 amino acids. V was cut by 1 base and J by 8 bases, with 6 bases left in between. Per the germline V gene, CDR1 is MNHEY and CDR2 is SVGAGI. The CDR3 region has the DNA TGTGCCAGCAGTTACTTACAGGATTCACCCCTCCACTTT. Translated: CASSYLQDSPLHF.

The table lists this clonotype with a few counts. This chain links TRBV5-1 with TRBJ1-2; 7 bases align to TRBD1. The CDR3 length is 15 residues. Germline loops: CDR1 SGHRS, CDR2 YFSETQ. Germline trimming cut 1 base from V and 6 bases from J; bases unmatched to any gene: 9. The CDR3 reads CASSLRDSGLDGYTF. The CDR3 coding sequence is TGCGCCAGCAGCTTGAGGGACAGCGGCTTAGATGGCTACACCTTC.

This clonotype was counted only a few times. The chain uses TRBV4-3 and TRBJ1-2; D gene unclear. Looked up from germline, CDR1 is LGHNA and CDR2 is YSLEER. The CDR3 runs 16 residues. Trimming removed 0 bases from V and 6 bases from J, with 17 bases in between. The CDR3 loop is CASSQDLQAIFDGYTF. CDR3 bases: TGCGCCAGCAGCCAAGATCTCCAGGCGATATTCGATGGCTACACCTTC.

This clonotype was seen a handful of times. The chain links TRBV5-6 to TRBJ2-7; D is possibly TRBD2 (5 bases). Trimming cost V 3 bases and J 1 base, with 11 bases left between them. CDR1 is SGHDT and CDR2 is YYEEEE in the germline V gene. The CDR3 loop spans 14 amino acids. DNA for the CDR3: TGTGCCAGCAGCTCGCCGGGGTGGTCCTACGAGCAGTACTTC. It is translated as CASSSPGWSYEQYF.

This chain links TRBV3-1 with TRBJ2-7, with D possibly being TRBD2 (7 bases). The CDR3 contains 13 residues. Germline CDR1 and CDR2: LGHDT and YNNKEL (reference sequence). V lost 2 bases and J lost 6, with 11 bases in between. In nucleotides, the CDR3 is TGTGCCAGCAGCCAAACAGGGAGGGGCGAGCAGTACTTC. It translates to CASSQTGRGEQYF.

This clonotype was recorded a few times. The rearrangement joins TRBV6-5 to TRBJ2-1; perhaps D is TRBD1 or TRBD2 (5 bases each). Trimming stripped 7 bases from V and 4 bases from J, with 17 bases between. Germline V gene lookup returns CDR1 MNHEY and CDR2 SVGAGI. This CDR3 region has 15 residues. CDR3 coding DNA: TGTGCCAGCATCTTAAACCGGGACGGGTACAATGAGCAGTTCTTC. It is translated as CASILNRDGYNEQFF.

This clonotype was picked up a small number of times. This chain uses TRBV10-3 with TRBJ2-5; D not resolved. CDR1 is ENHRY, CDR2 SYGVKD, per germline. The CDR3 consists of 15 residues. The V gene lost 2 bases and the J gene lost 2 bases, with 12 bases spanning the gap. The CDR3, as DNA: TGTGCCATCAGTGAGGAGGCTGGTCTACAAGAGACCCAGTACTTC. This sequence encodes CAISEEAGLQETQYF.

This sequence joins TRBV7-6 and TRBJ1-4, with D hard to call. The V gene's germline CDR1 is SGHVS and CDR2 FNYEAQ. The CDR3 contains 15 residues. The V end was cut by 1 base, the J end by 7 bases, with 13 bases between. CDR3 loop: CASSLGSLTSEKLFF. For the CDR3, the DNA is TGTGCCAGCAGCTTAGGGTCACTGACCTCTGAAAAACTGTTTTTT.

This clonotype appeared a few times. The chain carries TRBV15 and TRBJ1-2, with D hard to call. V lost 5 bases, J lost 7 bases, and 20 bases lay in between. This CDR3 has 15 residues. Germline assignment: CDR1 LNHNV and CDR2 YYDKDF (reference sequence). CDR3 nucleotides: TGTGCCACCAGCGATGCAAAAGGGTCGGTTGGTGGCTACACCTTC. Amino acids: CATSDAKGSVGGYTF.

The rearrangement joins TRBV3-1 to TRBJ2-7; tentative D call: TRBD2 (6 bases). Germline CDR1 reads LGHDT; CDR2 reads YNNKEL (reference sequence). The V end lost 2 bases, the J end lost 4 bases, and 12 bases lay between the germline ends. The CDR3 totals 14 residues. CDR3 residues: CASSQLSGGYEQYF. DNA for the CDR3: TGTGCCAGCAGCCAACTCTCCGGGGGATACGAGCAGTACTTC.